A single sample is the source of the 24 T cell receptor beta chains below, sequenced in a study of cytomegalovirus exposure and HLA in healthy donors. The PCR contained 60 Vbeta and 13 Jbeta primers. Using immunoSEQ multiplex PCR, the repertoire was profiled, and TCRdb retains in-frame clones only, with some absent. This sample has 55,000 to 80,000 clones, with approximately 74% found just once. Sequenced: PBMCs. The receptors were gathered from a woman in her twenties or thirties in good health and CMV-seropositive.

This sequence joins TRBV2 and TRBJ1-3; tentatively, D is TRBD1 (5 bases). The ends were cut back, 2 bases at V and 0 bases at J, with 11 bases in the middle. Germline-derived CDR1 and CDR2 are SNHLY and FYNNEI. This CDR3 is built from 16 residues. CDR3 DNA sequence: TGTGCCAGCAGTGAACAGACAGTGCGCTCTGGAAACACCATATATTTT. Its translation: CASSEQTVRSGNTIYF.

This sequence joins TRBV4-3 and TRBJ1-5, with D possibly matching TRBD1 (5 bases). This CDR3 contains 17 residues. V lost 2 bases to trimming and J lost 3 bases, with 17 bases between them. CDR1 is LGHNA and CDR2 is YSLEER in the germline V gene. The CDR3 nucleotides read TGCGCCAGCAGCCAATTGCCCTGGGAGGGGAACAATCAGCCCCAGCATTTT. Protein: CASSQLPWEGNNQPQHF.

The genes are TRBV11-3 and TRBJ2-2, with TRBD2 matching 7 bases. This CDR3 is 15 amino acids long. Germline loops: CDR1 SGHNT, CDR2 YENEEA. With 4 bases clipped from V and 7 bases from J, the junction kept 9 bases outside the gene matches. CDR3 loop: CASSSKGAGYGELFF. The CDR3 DNA sequence: TGTGCCAGCAGCTCCAAAGGAGCGGGATACGGGGAGCTGTTTTTT.

The V and J genes are TRBV9 and TRBJ2-2, with D maybe TRBD2 (6 bases). The germline V gene has CDR1 SGDLS and CDR2 YYNGEE. The CDR3 covers 12 residues. This CDR3 is CAAGSDTGELFF. As DNA, the CDR3 is TGTGCGGCGGGGTCGGACACCGGGGAGCTGTTTTTT.

V is TRBV30 and J is TRBJ2-3; D may be TRBD2 (6 bases). Trimming cost V 8 bases and J 5 bases, with 14 bases left between them. The length of the CDR3 is 12 residues. Germline V lookup: CDR1 GTSNPN, CDR2 SVGIG (reference sequence). The CDR3 sequence is CAVRGWGDTQYF. The CDR3 DNA reads as TGTGCCGTCCGGGGGTGGGGAGATACGCAGTATTTT.

The chain carries TRBV19 and TRBJ2-1, with 8 positions matching TRBD1. This CDR3 comprises 12 residues. Germline CDR1 is LNHDA and CDR2 is SQIVND (reference sequence). V lost 3 bases and J lost 10; bases outside the gene matches: 2. The CDR3 protein is CASSMTGDEQFF. For the CDR3, the DNA is TGTGCCAGTAGTATGACAGGGGACGAGCAGTTCTTC.

The chain couples TRBV28 to TRBJ2-1, with D perhaps TRBD2 (6 bases). This CDR3 contains 15 residues. Germline V gives CDR1 MDHEN, CDR2 SYDVKM. The V gene lost 9 bases and the J gene lost 1 base, with 16 bases spanning the gap. Here the CDR3 reads CASFSEGKSYNEQFF. DNA for the CDR3: TGTGCCAGTTTCTCGGAGGGCAAATCCTACAATGAGCAGTTCTTC.

V usage is TRBV30 and J usage is TRBJ2-1, with 7 bases that match TRBD1. J lost 5 bases, V lost 4 bases, and 5 bases had no gene match. Per the germline V gene, CDR1 is GTSNPN and CDR2 is SVGIG (reference sequence). This CDR3 region has 13 residues. In DNA, the CDR3 is TGTGCCTGGAATGTAGGGGGCAACAATGAGCAGTTCTTC. Protein sequence: CAWNVGGNNEQFF.

V is TRBV2 and J is TRBJ1-1; D uncertain. This CDR3 spans 13 amino acids. Germline assignment: CDR1 SNHLY and CDR2 FYNNEI. The V end lost 2 bases, the J end lost 2 bases, and 6 bases lay between the germline ends. CDR3 loop: CASSERYNTEAFF. The CDR3 DNA follows: TGTGCCAGCAGTGAACGGTACAACACTGAAGCTTTCTTT.

This chain joins TRBV4-1 and TRBJ2-5; maybe TRBD2 (5 bases). Germline CDR1 reads MGHRA; CDR2 reads YSYEKL. The length of the CDR3 is 15 residues. Trimming shortened V by 3 bases and J by 2 bases, and 13 bases separated the two germline ends. In DNA form, the CDR3 reads TGCGCCAGCAGCCAGGGGTCACGGGATCAAGAGACCCAGTACTTC. Amino acid sequence: CASSQGSRDQETQYF.

The chain combines TRBV28 with TRBJ1-1, with 7 bases matching TRBD1. The CDR3 sequence is 15 residues long. Germline V gene data show CDR1 as MDHEN and CDR2 as SYDVKM. Trimming at V came to 6 bases and at J to 1 base, leaving 8 bases not matched to a gene. CDR3 DNA: TGTGCCAGCAGCCCCCTGACAGGGAGGAACACTGAAGCTTTCTTT. Protein: CASSPLTGRNTEAFF.

V usage is TRBV29-1 and J usage is TRBJ1-2; D unclear. V shed 7 bases and J shed 2 bases, with 11 bases lying between them. CDR1 is SQVTM, CDR2 ANQGSEA, per germline. The CDR3 sequence is 12 residues long. The CDR3 loop reads CSAQATNYGYTF. Here the CDR3 DNA reads TGCAGCGCCCAGGCCACGAACTATGGCTACACCTTC.

The V call is TRBV4-3, the J call TRBJ2-1, with D uncertain. V lost 0 bases, J lost 11 bases, and 8 bases lay in between. There are 12 residues in the CDR3. Per germline, CDR1 LGHNA and CDR2 YSLEER. The CDR3 protein is CASSQDIQKQFF. CDR3 sequence (DNA): TGCGCCAGCAGCCAAGATATACAGAAGCAGTTCTTC.

This chain links TRBV6-5 with TRBJ1-2, with D possibly TRBD1 on 5 matching bases. The V gene lost 8 bases and the J gene lost 4 bases, with 14 bases spanning the gap. Germline loops: CDR1 MNHEY, CDR2 SVGAGI. The CDR3 loop spans 13 amino acids. The CDR3 region is CASHGGGVYGYTF. The CDR3 bases are TGTGCCAGCCACGGGGGAGGGGTCTATGGCTACACCTTC.

This chain connects TRBV6-1 to TRBJ2-7, with TRBD2 matching 13 bases. The germline gives CDR1 MNHNS, CDR2 SASEGT. The CDR3 contains 14 residues. J gave up 1 base and V 10 bases, and 4 bases lay outside the gene matches. CDR3 DNA sequence: TGTGCCACCGGACTAGCGGGAGTGTCCTACGAGCAGTACTTC. Its protein is CATGLAGVSYEQYF.

This CDR3 is CASSPLTGNTEAFF. The CDR3 DNA reads as TGCGCCAGCAGCCCGTTGACAGGGAACACTGAAGCTTTCTTT. The gene calls are TRBV5-1 and TRBJ1-1, with D tentatively TRBD1 (6 bases). Deletions cut 4 bases from V and 1 base from J, with 11 bases between. The CDR3 totals 14 residues. Per germline, CDR1 SGHRS and CDR2 YFSETQ.

The V and J genes are TRBV30 and TRBJ1-1, with 7 bases matching TRBD1. Losses at the gene ends were 4 bases for V and 5 bases for J; bases not matched to a gene: 7. CDR1 is GTSNPN and CDR2 is SVGIG in the germline V gene (reference sequence). This CDR3 region has 13 residues. The CDR3 bases are TGTGCCTGGATCCCAGGGGGGAGGACTGAAGCTTTCTTT. Amino acids: CAWIPGGRTEAFF. Together with reference TRBV30 and TRBJ1-1, the CDR3 gives the full variable domain: SQTIHQWPATLVQPVGSPLSLECTVEGTSNPNLYWYRQAAGRGLQLLFYSVGIGQISSEVPQNLSASRPQDRQFILSSKKLLLSDSGFYLCAWIPGGRTEAFFGQGTRLTVV.

The chain couples TRBV19 to TRBJ1-1, with D unclear. V was cut by 7 bases and J by 2 bases, with 5 bases left in between. Germline CDR1 is LNHDA and CDR2 is SQIVND (reference sequence). The CDR3 covers 11 residues. In nucleotides, the CDR3 is TGTGCCAGTACCCTAAACACTGAAGCTTTCTTT. Translated: CASTLNTEAFF.

The chain carries TRBV11-2 and TRBJ1-5, with a tentative D call TRBD1 (6 bases). Germline CDR1 and CDR2: SGHAT and FQNNGV. The V and J ends lost 0 bases and 10 bases respectively, with 10 bases between them. CDR3 length: 13 residues. CDR3: CASSLDRGGPQHF. The DNA for the CDR3 is TGTGCCAGCAGCTTAGACAGGGGTGGACCCCAGCATTTT.

The rearrangement joins TRBV28 to TRBJ1-1; TRBD1 might be the D (6 bases). Trimming removed 5 bases at V and 1 base at J, with 17 bases between. CDR1 is MDHEN, CDR2 SYDVKM, per germline. The CDR3 loop spans 16 amino acids. The CDR3 here is CASSLRTDLPNTEAFF. Here the CDR3 DNA reads TGTGCCAGCAGTCTTAGGACAGATTTACCGAACACTGAAGCTTTCTTT.

The V and J genes are TRBV30 and TRBJ1-1, with a possible D match to TRBD1 (5 bases). CDR3 length equals 12 residues. The V end lost 4 bases, the J end lost 11 bases, and 17 bases lay between the germline ends. Germline lookup yields CDR1 GTSNPN and CDR2 SVGIG (reference sequence). CDR3 DNA sequence: TGTGCCTGGAAAAGAGGGCGGGACTGGGCTTTCTTT. This sequence encodes CAWKRGRDWAFF.

The V call is TRBV19, the J call TRBJ2-3; D is undetermined. The CDR3 is made up of 12 amino acids. Between the trimmed V and J ends, which lost 5 bases and 6 bases, there was a span of 9 bases. From germline, CDR1 is LNHDA and CDR2 SQIVND (reference sequence). The CDR3 sequence: CASSRRLDTQYF. The CDR3 DNA sequence: TGTGCCAGTAGTCGGCGGTTGGATACGCAGTATTTT.

The chain employs TRBV19 and TRBJ2-7; 7 bases match TRBD2. This CDR3 is built from 13 residues. Germline CDR1 reads LNHDA; CDR2 reads SQIVND (reference sequence). V was pared by 7 bases and J by 2 bases, with 5 bases of the junction left unmatched. Written as DNA, the CDR3 is TGTGCCAGTATGGGGGGAGGGACCTACGAGCAGTACTTC. This codes for CASMGGGTYEQYF. Full variable domain (rest looked up from reference TRBV19 and TRBJ2-7): DGGITQSPKYLFRKEGQNVTLSCEQNLNHDAMYWYRQDPGQGLRLIYYSQIVNDFQKGDIAEGYSVSREKKESFPLTVTSAQKNPTAFYLCASMGGGTYEQYFGPGTRLTVT.

The J gene is TRBJ2-2, the V gene TRBV7-2; 7 bases are a match to TRBD1. The J segment lost 2 bases and the V segment lost 3 bases, leaving 3 bases of the junction unmatched. CDR3 length: 15 amino acids. CDR1 and CDR2 from the germline V gene are SGHTA and FQGNSA. The CDR3 is CASSFGTANTGELFF. DNA of the CDR3: TGTGCCAGCAGCTTTGGGACAGCCAACACCGGGGAGCTGTTTTTT.